Below are 20 T cell receptor beta chains sequenced from a single sample in a study of control samples from healthy donors and cancer patients. Some clones are missing from TCRdb's copy, which holds only in-frame ones; the method was immunoSEQ multiplex PCR. This table lists approximately 190,000 clones. Sequenced sample: blood. Receptors originate from a woman aged 30 to 39 in good health.

This rearrangement joins TRBV6-1 to TRBJ1-5; TRBD1 might be the D (6 bases). Trimming took off 3 bases at V and 0 bases at J, with 21 bases between the two ends. The CDR3 has 19 amino acids. CDR1 and CDR2 (germline): MNHNS, SASEGT. CDR3 residues: CASSDRRDTLLNSNQPQHF. The DNA of the CDR3 is TGTGCCAGCAGTGACCGCCGGGACACCTTACTTAATAGCAATCAGCCCCAGCATTTT.

This chain connects TRBV7-9 to TRBJ2-7, with 7 nucleotides matching TRBD2. Trimming removed 3 bases from V and 5 bases from J; junction bases left unmatched: 7. CDR1 is SEHNR, CDR2 FQNEAQ, per germline (reference sequence). The CDR3 length is 14 residues. In nucleotides, the CDR3 is TGTGCCAGCAGCTTCACCGGGACTAAGAACGAGCAGTACTTC. This translates into CASSFTGTKNEQYF.

This chain links TRBV6-5 with TRBJ1-6; 7 nucleotides line up with TRBD1. Germline V gives CDR1 MNHEY, CDR2 SVGAGI. This CDR3 comprises 14 residues. The V and J ends lost 6 bases and 5 bases, in that order; junction bases with no gene match: 4. The CDR3 loop reads CASRRDSNNSPLHF. The CDR3 nucleotides read TGTGCCAGCAGGAGGGACAGCAATAATTCACCCCTCCACTTT.

The chain uses TRBV6-2 or TRBV6-3 and TRBJ2-7, with 9 bases fitting TRBD2. Per the germline V gene, CDR1 is MNHEY and CDR2 is SVGEGT. The CDR3 contains 15 residues. With V trimmed by 6 bases and J by 2 bases, 8 bases remained unmatched. Here the CDR3 reads CASSLETSGPYEQYF. The CDR3 DNA reads as TGTGCCAGCAGCTTAGAGACTAGCGGACCCTACGAGCAGTACTTC.

The CDR3 sequence: CATSDMDRGPGANVLTF. The CDR3 nucleotides are TGTGCCACCAGTGACATGGACAGGGGGCCCGGGGCCAACGTCCTGACTTTC. The V call is TRBV24-1, the J call TRBJ2-6; 11 nucleotides agree with TRBD1. This CDR3 comprises 17 residues. The ends lost 4 bases at V and 4 bases at J; junction bases unmatched: 5. CDR1 is KGHDR, CDR2 SFDVKD, per germline.

Of note for this clone: Relative to the germline gene, one junction end is altered; a read error may explain this. This rearrangement joins TRBV19 to TRBJ1-1, with D tentatively TRBD1 (5 bases). This CDR3 is built from 13 residues. Germline CDR1 and CDR2: LNHDA and SQIVND (reference sequence). CDR3 region: CASSWGLNAEAFF. DNA for the CDR3: TGTGCCAGTAGTTGGGGCCTGAACGCTGAAGCTTTCTTT.

J is TRBJ1-2 and V is TRBV28; D is unresolved. The length of the CDR3 is 15 residues. V lost 6 bases and J lost 7, with 21 bases in between. CDR1 and CDR2 from the germline V gene are MDHEN and SYDVKM. The CDR3 is CASSRTAGRMPGYTF. CDR3 coding DNA: TGTGCCAGCAGCCGGACGGCCGGCAGGATGCCTGGCTACACCTTC.

V gene TRBV9 combines with J gene TRBJ1-2; TRBD1 matches at 7 bases. The J segment lost 6 bases and the V segment lost 5 bases, leaving 10 bases of the junction unmatched. From germline, CDR1 is SGDLS and CDR2 YYNGEE. The CDR3 length is 14 residues. The CDR3 reads CASSLVEGAHGYTF. Here the CDR3 DNA reads TGTGCCAGCAGTCTTGTCGAGGGGGCGCATGGCTACACCTTC.

The J gene is TRBJ1-5, the V gene TRBV19; 8 bases fit TRBD1. The germline V gene has CDR1 LNHDA and CDR2 SQIVND (reference sequence). CDR3 length: 14 residues. The junction had 3 bases not matched to a gene; V was cut back by 6 bases and J by 2 bases. CDR3 bases: TGTGCCAGTAGCCCGACAGGGGGCAATCAGCCCCAGCATTTT. Its protein product is CASSPTGGNQPQHF.

V usage is TRBV30 and J usage is TRBJ1-3; D not resolved. V lost 2 bases, J lost 1 base, and 6 bases lay in between. CDR1 GTSNPN and CDR2 SVGIG come from the germline V gene (reference sequence). This CDR3 is 13 amino acids long. As DNA, the CDR3 is TGTGCCTGGAGTCTCTGGTCTGGAAACACCATATATTTT. The encoded protein is CAWSLWSGNTIYF.

V is TRBV6-4 and J is TRBJ1-5; TRBD1 might be the D (5 bases). Trimming cost V 0 bases and J 4 bases, with 13 bases left between them. Looked up from germline, CDR1 is MRHNA and CDR2 is SNTAGT. CDR3 length equals 16 residues. CDR3 nucleotide sequence: TGTGCCAGCAGTGACTCGGGAACGACAGTTAATCAGCCCCAGCATTTT. This sequence encodes CASSDSGTTVNQPQHF.

The chain carries TRBV28 and TRBJ2-2; TRBD1 is a possible D gene (5 bases). V lost 6 bases and J lost 4, with 12 bases in between. Germline V lookup: CDR1 MDHEN, CDR2 SYDVKM. The CDR3 is 14 amino acids. In nucleotides, the CDR3 is TGTGCCAGCAGACTCTTCCAGGGCACCGGGGAGCTGTTTTTT. Protein product: CASRLFQGTGELFF.

The chain employs TRBV28 and TRBJ1-5; TRBD1 matches 11 bases. Per germline, CDR1 MDHEN and CDR2 SYDVKM. The CDR3 has 17 amino acids. The V gene end was trimmed by 1 base and the J gene end by 2 bases; junction bases not matched to a gene: 4. The CDR3 DNA sequence: TGTGCCAGCAGTTTATTGGGACAGGGGGTCGGCAATCAGCCCCAGCATTTT. It codes for CASSLLGQGVGNQPQHF.

The J gene is TRBJ2-7, the V gene TRBV27; 8 bases match TRBD1. The germline CDR1 and CDR2 sequences are MNHEY and SMNVEV (reference sequence). CDR3 length: 13 residues. Trimming removed 7 bases from V and 3 bases from J; junction bases left unmatched: 5. The DNA of the CDR3 is TGTGCCAGCAATACAGGGGGGAACTACGAGCAGTACTTC. Protein product: CASNTGGNYEQYF.

V is TRBV7-9 and J is TRBJ1-2; D might be TRBD1 (5 bases). Germline lookup yields CDR1 SEHNR and CDR2 FQNEAQ (reference sequence). CDR3 size: 14 residues. V was cut by 7 bases and J by 3 bases, with 15 bases left in between. CDR3 sequence: CASTGEGLYYGYTF. In nucleotides, the CDR3 is TGTGCCAGCACGGGGGAAGGGTTGTACTATGGCTACACCTTC.

The chain combines TRBV6-5 with TRBJ1-4; D might be TRBD1 (5 bases). Germline V gene lookup returns CDR1 MNHEY and CDR2 SVGAGI. V lost 6 bases, J lost 2 bases, and 10 bases lay in between. The CDR3 extends over 14 amino acids. CDR3 DNA sequence: TGTGCCAGCAGGGCCAGGGCGACTAATGAAAAACTGTTTTTT. Translated, it gives CASRARATNEKLFF.

The rearrangement uses TRBV5-6 and TRBJ2-7; 7 bases align to TRBD2. After removal of 4 bases from V and 3 bases from J, the junction contained 10 bases not matched to a gene. Germline lookup yields CDR1 SGHDT and CDR2 YYEEEE. The CDR3 spans 15 residues. The CDR3 DNA follows: TGTGCCAGCAGCCGGGCGAGCGGGGCGTACTACGAGCAGTACTTC. Translation: CASSRASGAYYEQYF.

The chain couples TRBV3-1 (or the pseudogene TRBV3-2) to TRBJ2-6; the match to TRBD1 covers 7 bases. The CDR3 has 19 amino acids. CDR1 LGHDT and CDR2 YNNKEL come from the germline V gene (reference sequence). After removal of 3 bases from V and 0 bases from J, the junction contained 11 bases not matched to a gene. CDR3 loop: CASSHGVGAGGSGANVLTF. CDR3 nucleotides: TGTGCCAGCAGCCATGGGGTGGGGGCAGGGGGCTCTGGGGCCAACGTCCTGACTTTC.

This rearrangement joins TRBV4-1 to TRBJ2-1, with a possible D match to TRBD2 (5 bases). This CDR3 contains 13 residues. CDR1 is MGHRA and CDR2 is YSYEKL in the germline V gene. Trimming stripped 0 bases from V and 10 bases from J, with 10 bases between. CDR3 loop: CASSQEGGDEQFF. DNA for the CDR3: TGCGCCAGCAGCCAAGAAGGAGGTGACGAGCAGTTCTTC.

The rearrangement joins TRBV10-3 to TRBJ2-5, with 8 bases aligning to TRBD2. V lost 4 bases, J lost 2 bases, and 9 bases stayed unmatched. CDR3 length: 16 residues. The germline V gene encodes CDR1 ENHRY and CDR2 SYGVKD. Written as DNA, the CDR3 is TGTGCCATCAGTGTTGGGAATAGCGGGACTCAAGAGACCCAGTACTTC. Amino acids: CAISVGNSGTQETQYF.